The 26 T cell receptor beta chains below come from one sample, sequenced in a study of Graves' ophthalmopathy and Graves' hyperthyroidism. CDR3 regions of TCR beta were amplified from RNA transcripts. Scientists carried out first-round RT-PCR using HTBI primers and then a second-round multiplex PCR. TCRdb reprocessed the multiplex PCR reads via MiXCR and lists one record per CDR3 protein. This table has around 1.1 million distinct CDR3 sequences, about 35% appearing once. Sequenced sample: peripheral blood or thyroid tissue (not recorded which). The receptors here all came from an adult man with Graves' hyperthyroidism.

The rearrangement links TRBV5-1 to TRBJ2-3; TRBD1 aligns across 8 bases. The length of the CDR3 is 14 residues. With V trimmed by 3 bases and J by 4 bases, 4 bases remained unmatched. Germline V gene sequence: CDR1 SGHRS, CDR2 YFSETQ. In DNA, the CDR3 is TGCGCCAGCAGCTACGGACAGGGCTCAGATACGCAGTATTTT. This sequence encodes CASSYGQGSDTQYF.

This clonotype occurred a few times. The V gene is TRBV6-9, the J gene TRBJ2-7, with TRBD2 as a possible D gene (6 bases). Per germline, CDR1 MNHGY and CDR2 SVAAGI. V lost 5 bases and J 0 bases, leaving 14 bases between the germline ends. The CDR3 has 15 residues. This chain's CDR3 is CASSGWEVGSYEQYF. CDR3 DNA sequence: TGTGCCAGCAGTGGTTGGGAGGTAGGCTCCTACGAGCAGTACTTC.

The gene calls are TRBV6-4 and TRBJ2-3, with 13 bases lining up with TRBD2. The CDR3 is 15 residues long. V was clipped by 6 bases and J by 4 bases; unmatched bases: 4. Germline lookup yields CDR1 MRHNA and CDR2 SNTAGT. The CDR3 bases are TGTGCCAGCAGCCCTACTAGCGGGGGGGCAGATACGCAGTATTTT. It encodes CASSPTSGGADTQYF.

This clonotype was detected a few times. One end of the junction does not line up with germline, which may come from a read error. The genes are TRBV7-2 and TRBJ2-5, with D tentatively TRBD1 (6 bases). The CDR3 spans 14 residues. From germline, CDR1 is SGHTA and CDR2 FQGNSA. The CDR3 nucleotides are TGCGCCAGCAGCTTGGGGGACACTGGAGAGACCCAGTACTTC. Its protein is CASSLGDTGETQYF.

This clonotype was found many times. The chain has TRBV20-1 and TRBJ1-1; 7 bases match TRBD1. The CDR3 covers 17 residues. Per the germline V gene, CDR1 is DFQATT and CDR2 is SNEGSKA (reference sequence). The trim removed 1 base at V and 3 bases at J, leaving 14 bases unmatched. The CDR3 loop is CSARGDRDGVWYTEAFF. For the CDR3, the DNA is TGCAGTGCTAGAGGCGACAGGGATGGAGTTTGGTACACTGAAGCTTTCTTT.

In this sample, this clonotype turned up a few times. The rearrangement uses TRBV28 and TRBJ1-6; the match to TRBD1 covers 8 bases. The CDR3 spans 13 residues. CDR1 is MDHEN, CDR2 SYDVKM, per germline. J gave up 7 bases and V 8 bases, and 4 bases lay outside the gene matches. The CDR3 is CASGGQVNSPLHF. In nucleotides, the CDR3 is TGTGCCAGCGGGGGACAGGTCAATTCACCCCTCCACTTT.

This clonotype was observed many times. The chain uses TRBV11-1 and TRBJ2-7; D call uncertain. Germline CDR1 is SGHAT and CDR2 is FQDESV (reference sequence). This CDR3 is 12 amino acids long. The V gene lost 5 bases and the J gene lost 3 bases, with 8 bases spanning the gap. The CDR3 DNA follows: TGTGCCAGCAGCCCTCACAACTACGAGCAGTACTTC. This sequence encodes CASSPHNYEQYF.

The J gene is TRBJ2-7, the V gene TRBV7-2, with D unresolved. V gave up 1 base and J gave up 8 bases, with 12 bases separating them. The germline V gene encodes CDR1 SGHTA and CDR2 FQGNSA. The CDR3 is 13 residues long. The DNA of the CDR3 is TGTGCCAGCAGCTTAGACTGGGGAAGTCAGCAGTACTTC. The encoded protein is CASSLDWGSQQYF.

The chain carries TRBV10-3 and TRBJ1-5; D may be TRBD1 (6 bases). The CDR3 runs 16 residues. Trimming took off 4 bases at V and 0 bases at J, with 13 bases between the two ends. Looked up from germline, CDR1 is ENHRY and CDR2 is SYGVKD. In nucleotides, the CDR3 is TGTGCCATCAGTGCTAAGACAGGTATTAGCAATCAGCCCCAGCATTTT. Translating gives CAISAKTGISNQPQHF.

The chain employs TRBV7-8 and TRBJ2-7; 9 nucleotides match TRBD2. With 0 bases clipped from V and 4 bases from J, the junction kept 13 bases outside the gene matches. The CDR3 spans 18 residues. Germline V gene lookup returns CDR1 SGHVS and CDR2 FQNEAQ. Here the CDR3 DNA reads TGTGCCAGCAGCTTAGCGGTCGTTAGCGGGAGACGGGCATACGAGCAGTACTTC. Translated, it gives CASSLAVVSGRRAYEQYF.

There are many counts of this clonotype. The chain combines TRBV19 with TRBJ1-5; D gene ambiguous. Germline CDR1 is LNHDA and CDR2 is SQIVND (reference sequence). V was trimmed by 11 bases and J by 4 bases, leaving 6 bases between them. This CDR3 comprises 10 residues. The CDR3 DNA sequence: TGTGCCGGAAAGAATCAGCCCCAGCATTTT. It encodes CAGKNQPQHF. The variable domain in full, completed from reference TRBV19 and TRBJ1-5, reads DGGITQSPKYLFRKEGQNVTLSCEQNLNHDAMYWYRQDPGQGLRLIYYSQIVNDFQKGDIAEGYSVSREKKESFPLTVTSAQKNPTAFYLCAGKNQPQHFGDGTRLSIL.

V gene TRBV4-3 combines with J gene TRBJ2-2; a possible D gene is TRBD2 (5 bases). This CDR3 has 14 residues. Germline V gene sequence: CDR1 LGHNA, CDR2 YSLEER. Between the trimmed V and J ends, which lost 1 base and 6 bases, there was a span of 9 bases. CDR3 in DNA: TGCGCCAGCAGCCAAGGTGCGAGGGCCGGGGAGCTGTTTTTT. Encoded protein: CASSQGARAGELFF.

This clonotype was observed many times. The V and J genes are TRBV7-2 and TRBJ1-1; D not certain. CDR1 is SGHTA and CDR2 is FQGNSA in the germline V gene. V was shortened by 5 bases and J by 8 bases, with 30 bases between the two germline ends. The CDR3 length is 18 residues. CDR3 DNA: TGTGCCAGCAGCCGCTCCGACAAACGATTTCTCCTTGCCCAAGAAGCTTTCTTT. Translated: CASSRSDKRFLLAQEAFF. Combining the CDR3 with reference TRBV7-2 and TRBJ1-1 gives the whole variable domain GAGVSQSPSNKVTEKGKDVELRCDPISGHTALYWYRQSLGQGLEFLIYFQGNSAPDKSGLPSDRFSAERTGGSVSTLTIQRTQQEDSAVYLCASSRSDKRFLLAQEAFFGQGTRLTVV.

At least ten counts were recorded for this clonotype. The chain is built from TRBV7-2 and TRBJ2-7, with TRBD2 matching 10 bases. The CDR3 loop spans 17 amino acids. Losses at the gene ends were 5 bases for V and 5 bases for J; bases not matched to a gene: 15. The germline V gene has CDR1 SGHTA and CDR2 FQGNSA. This CDR3 reads CASSPPALAGVKHEQYF. The DNA for the CDR3 is TGTGCCAGCAGCCCTCCCGCCCTAGCGGGAGTGAAACACGAGCAGTACTTC.

This clonotype was detected ten times or more. This sequence joins TRBV13 and TRBJ1-2; 10 bases agree with TRBD1. The CDR3 totals 14 residues. The ends lost 3 bases at V and 8 bases at J; junction bases unmatched: 6. Germline V CDR1 and CDR2: PRHDT, FYEKMQ (reference sequence). The CDR3 region is CASSFGTGAGGYTF. CDR3 coding DNA: TGTGCCAGCAGCTTCGGGACAGGGGCTGGGGGCTACACCTTC.

The V and J genes are TRBV30 and TRBJ2-7; possible D gene TRBD2, 5 bases. V lost 0 bases, J lost 2 bases, and 8 bases lay in between. CDR3 size: 13 residues. Germline CDR1 is GTSNPN and CDR2 is SVGIG (reference sequence). This CDR3 reads CAWSVSGAYEQYF. For the CDR3, the DNA is TGTGCCTGGAGTGTATCCGGGGCCTACGAGCAGTACTTC.

This clonotype showed up just a few times. This chain joins TRBV29-1 and TRBJ2-3; 8 bases align to TRBD1. Per germline, CDR1 SQVTM and CDR2 ANQGSEA. V shed 3 bases, J shed 2 bases, and the junction held 4 bases outside the gene matches. The CDR3 has 14 residues. For the CDR3, the DNA is TGCAGCGTTGACTGGACAGGGAACACAGATACGCAGTATTTT. As protein: CSVDWTGNTDTQYF.

This clonotype was observed many times. The chain links TRBV7-6 to TRBJ2-7; 11 nucleotides agree with TRBD1. The CDR3 length is 17 residues. Trimming at V came to 5 bases and at J to 4 bases, leaving 13 bases not matched to a gene. Germline loops: CDR1 SGHVS, CDR2 FNYEAQ. The CDR3 loop is CASSTPTGGTGGYEQYF. In nucleotides, the CDR3 is TGTGCCAGCAGCACCCCCACCGGGGGGACAGGGGGTTACGAGCAGTACTTC. The full variable domain, its missing parts supplied by reference TRBV7-6 and TRBJ2-7, is GAGVSQSPRYKVTKRGQDVALRCDPISGHVSLYWYRQALGQGPEFLTYFNYEAQQDKSGLPNDRFSAERPEGSISTLTIQRTEQRDSAMYRCASSTPTGGTGGYEQYFGPGTRLTVT.

V is TRBV7-3 and J is TRBJ2-7; 13 bases map to TRBD2. The CDR3 length is 15 residues. The ends lost 5 bases at V and 7 bases at J; junction bases unmatched: 8. CDR1 is SGHTA and CDR2 is FQGTGA in the germline V gene. In DNA form, the CDR3 reads TGTGCCAGCAGCCCAGGCGCGACTAGCGGGAGGGAGCAGTACTTC. Protein sequence: CASSPGATSGREQYF.

The chain couples TRBV4-1 to TRBJ2-7, with 8 bases lining up with TRBD1. CDR3 length: 18 residues. With V trimmed by 1 base and J by 0 bases, 11 bases remained unmatched. From germline, CDR1 is MGHRA and CDR2 YSYEKL. The CDR3 DNA reads TGCGCCAGCAGCCAAGTGGTGGACACAGGGGGTAGCTCCTACGAGCAGTACTTC. Its protein product is CASSQVVDTGGSSYEQYF.

This clonotype was counted only a few times. The V call is TRBV5-1, the J call TRBJ2-2; D is unresolved. Trimming removed 4 bases at V and 0 bases at J, with 13 bases between. This CDR3 region has 16 residues. CDR1 and CDR2 from the germline V gene are SGHRS and YFSETQ. CDR3 region: CASSPRSAANTGELFF. CDR3 sequence (DNA): TGCGCCAGCAGCCCCCGATCGGCAGCGAACACCGGGGAGCTGTTTTTT. Using reference TRBV5-1 and TRBJ2-2 for the parts outside the CDR3, the full variable domain is KAGVTQTPRYLIKTRGQQVTLSCSPISGHRSVSWYQQTPGQGLQFLFEYFSETQRNKGNFPGRFSGRQFSNSRSEMNVSTLELGDSALYLCASSPRSAANTGELFFGEGSRLTVL.

The sample holds many counts of this clonotype. The J gene is TRBJ2-7, the V gene TRBV11-2; 7 bases align to TRBD1. V trimming: 6 bases; J trimming: 0 bases; junction bases outside the gene matches: 8. CDR3 length: 15 amino acids. CDR1 is SGHAT and CDR2 is FQNNGV in the germline V gene. The CDR3 region has the DNA TGTGCCAGCAGTTACTACAGGGGTGGCTCCTACGAGCAGTACTTC. This sequence encodes CASSYYRGGSYEQYF.

The V gene is TRBV7-2, the J gene TRBJ1-3; D gene uncertain. There are 14 residues in the CDR3. Trimming shortened V by 1 base and J by 3 bases, and 7 bases separated the two germline ends. CDR1 is SGHTA and CDR2 is FQGNSA in the germline V gene. CDR3 region: CASSLGGDGNTIYF. Here the CDR3 DNA reads TGTGCCAGCAGCTTAGGCGGTGATGGAAACACCATATATTTT.

The rearrangement links TRBV27 to TRBJ2-7, with 9 bases that match TRBD2. Germline V gene lookup returns CDR1 MNHEY and CDR2 SMNVEV (reference sequence). Germline trimming cut 10 bases from V and 2 bases from J; bases unmatched to any gene: 12. The CDR3 covers 15 residues. The CDR3 loop is CATRETSGYPYEQYF. CDR3 in DNA: TGTGCCACCCGTGAAACTAGCGGGTACCCCTACGAGCAGTACTTC.

As to this clonotype: A junction end diverges from the germline sequence, so it may reflect a read error. The CDR3 DNA is TGTGCCATCAGTGAGACTGGAGAGACCCAGTACTTC. This sequence encodes CAISETGETQYF. This chain links TRBV24-1 with TRBJ2-5; D remains ambiguous. The germline V gene encodes CDR1 KGHDR and CDR2 SFDVKD. This CDR3 spans 12 amino acids.

Turning to this clonotype: A much larger clone differs from this one at a single base, so this may be a read error. Without the conserved terminal phenylalanine or tryptophan, this CDR3 likely stems from a read error. The gene calls are TRBV5-1 and TRBJ2-5, with 10 positions matching TRBD1. CDR1 and CDR2 (germline): SGHRS, YFSETQ. CDR3 length equals 16 residues. The V and J ends lost 0 bases and 6 bases, in that order; junction bases with no gene match: 8. The CDR3 protein is CASSLGKTGGMKTQYC. Here the CDR3 DNA reads TGCGCCAGCAGCTTGGGAAAGACAGGGGGCATGAAGACCCAGTACTGC.